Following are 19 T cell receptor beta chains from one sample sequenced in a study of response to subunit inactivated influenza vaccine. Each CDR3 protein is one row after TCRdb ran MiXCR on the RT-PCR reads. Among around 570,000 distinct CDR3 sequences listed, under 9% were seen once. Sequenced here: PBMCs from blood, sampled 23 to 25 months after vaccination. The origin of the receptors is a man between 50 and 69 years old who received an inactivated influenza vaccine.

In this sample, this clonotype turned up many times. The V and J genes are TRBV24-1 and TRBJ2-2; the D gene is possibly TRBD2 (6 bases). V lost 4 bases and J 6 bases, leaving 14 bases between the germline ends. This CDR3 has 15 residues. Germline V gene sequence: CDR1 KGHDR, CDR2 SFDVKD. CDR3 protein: CATSDPGLGAGELFF. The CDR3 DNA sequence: TGTGCCACCAGTGACCCGGGACTGGGGGCCGGGGAGCTGTTTTTT.

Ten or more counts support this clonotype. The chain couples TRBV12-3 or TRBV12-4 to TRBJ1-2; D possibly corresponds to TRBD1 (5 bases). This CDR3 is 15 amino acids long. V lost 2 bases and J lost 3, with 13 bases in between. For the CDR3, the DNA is TGTGCCAGCAGTTTATATCAGGGCGATGACTATGGCTACACCTTC. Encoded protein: CASSLYQGDDYGYTF.

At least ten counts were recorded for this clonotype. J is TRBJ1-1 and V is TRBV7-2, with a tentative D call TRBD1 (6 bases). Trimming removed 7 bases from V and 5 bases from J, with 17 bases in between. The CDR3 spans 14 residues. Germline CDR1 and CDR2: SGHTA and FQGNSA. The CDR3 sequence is CASIVVGGRTEAFF. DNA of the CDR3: TGTGCCAGCATCGTCGTGGGGGGCAGAACTGAAGCTTTCTTT.

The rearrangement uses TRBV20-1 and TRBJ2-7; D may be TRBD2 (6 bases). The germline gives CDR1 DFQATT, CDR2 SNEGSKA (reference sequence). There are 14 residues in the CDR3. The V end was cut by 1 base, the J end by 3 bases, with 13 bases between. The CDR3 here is CSARVPSANYEQYF. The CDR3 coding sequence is TGCAGTGCTAGAGTTCCTAGCGCTAACTACGAGCAGTACTTC.

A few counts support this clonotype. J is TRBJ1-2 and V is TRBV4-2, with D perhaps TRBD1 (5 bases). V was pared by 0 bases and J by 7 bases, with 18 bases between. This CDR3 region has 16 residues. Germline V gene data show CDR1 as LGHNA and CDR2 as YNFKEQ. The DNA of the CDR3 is TGTGCCAGCAGCCAAGAAGGCCGCGGGGCCCCAGGTGGCTACACCTTC. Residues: CASSQEGRGAPGGYTF.

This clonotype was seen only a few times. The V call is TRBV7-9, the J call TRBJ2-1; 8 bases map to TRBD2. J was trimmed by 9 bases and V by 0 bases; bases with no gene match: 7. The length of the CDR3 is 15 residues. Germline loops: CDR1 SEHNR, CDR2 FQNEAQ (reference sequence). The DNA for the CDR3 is TGTGCCAGCAGCTTAGCAAGCGGGAGAAGGCGTGAGCAGTTCTTC. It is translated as CASSLASGRRREQFF.

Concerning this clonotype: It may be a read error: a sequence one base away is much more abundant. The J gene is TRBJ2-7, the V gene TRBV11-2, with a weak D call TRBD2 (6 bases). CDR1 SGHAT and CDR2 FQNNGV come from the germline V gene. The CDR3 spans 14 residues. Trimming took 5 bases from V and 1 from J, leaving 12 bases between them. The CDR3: CASSTGRGSYEQYF. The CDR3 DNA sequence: TGTGCCAGCAGCACGGGACGGGGGTCCTACGAGCAGTACTTC.

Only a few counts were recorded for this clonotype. The CDR3 region is CASSPTLGLKFYEQYF. In DNA form, the CDR3 reads TGTGCCAGCAGTCCGACTCTTGGACTAAAATTCTACGAGCAGTACTTC. The V call is TRBV12-3 or TRBV12-4, the J call TRBJ2-7, with D tentatively TRBD2 (6 bases). The CDR3 loop spans 16 amino acids. V dropped 5 bases and J dropped 3 bases, with 20 bases sitting between them.

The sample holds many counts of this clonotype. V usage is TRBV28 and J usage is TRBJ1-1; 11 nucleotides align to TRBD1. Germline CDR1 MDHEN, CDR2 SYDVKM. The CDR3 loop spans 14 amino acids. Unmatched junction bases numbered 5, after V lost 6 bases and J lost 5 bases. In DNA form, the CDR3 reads TGTGCCAGCAGCCATGGGACAGGGGGTACTGAAGCTTTCTTT. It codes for CASSHGTGGTEAFF. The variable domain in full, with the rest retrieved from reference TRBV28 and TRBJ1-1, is DVKVTQSSRYLVKRTGEKVFLECVQDMDHENMFWYRQDPGLGLRLIYFSYDVKMKEKGDIPEGYSVSREKKERFSLILESASTNQTSMYLCASSHGTGGTEAFFGQGTRLTVV.

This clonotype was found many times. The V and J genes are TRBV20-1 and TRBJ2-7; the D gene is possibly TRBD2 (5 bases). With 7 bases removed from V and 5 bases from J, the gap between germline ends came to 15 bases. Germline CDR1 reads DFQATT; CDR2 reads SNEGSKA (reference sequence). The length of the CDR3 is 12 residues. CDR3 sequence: CSGRSPYHEQYF. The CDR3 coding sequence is TGCAGTGGGAGGAGTCCTTACCACGAGCAGTACTTC.

The CDR3 region is CATRAGADYGYTF. CDR3 nucleotide sequence: TGTGCCACCAGGGCAGGAGCTGACTATGGCTACACCTTC. The V and J genes are TRBV15 and TRBJ1-2; D is ambiguous. The CDR3 covers 13 residues. Germline V CDR1 and CDR2: LNHNV, YYDKDF (reference sequence). V was cut by 6 bases and J by 3 bases, with 11 bases left in between.

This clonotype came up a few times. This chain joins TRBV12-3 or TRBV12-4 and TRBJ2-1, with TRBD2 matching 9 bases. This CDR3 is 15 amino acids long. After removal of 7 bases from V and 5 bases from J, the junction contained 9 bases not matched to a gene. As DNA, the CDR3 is TGTGCCAGCAACATACTAGCGGGCGCCGACAATGAGCAGTTCTTC. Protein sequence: CASNILAGADNEQFF.

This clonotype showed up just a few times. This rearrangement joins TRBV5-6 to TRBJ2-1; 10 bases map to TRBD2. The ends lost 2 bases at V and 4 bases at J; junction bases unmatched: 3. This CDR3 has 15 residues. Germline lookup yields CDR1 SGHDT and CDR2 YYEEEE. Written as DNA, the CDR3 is TGTGCCAGCAGCTTTAGCGGGAGGCAATACAATGAGCAGTTCTTC. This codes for CASSFSGRQYNEQFF.

This CDR3 reads CAIRAGTGEETQYF. CDR3 sequence (DNA): TGTGCCATCAGAGCCGGGACAGGGGAAGAGACCCAGTACTTC. The V call is TRBV10-3, the J call TRBJ2-5; 10 nucleotides match TRBD1. V shed 6 bases, J shed 3 bases, and the junction held 4 bases outside the gene matches. Germline values: CDR1 ENHRY, CDR2 SYGVKD. CDR3 length: 14 residues.

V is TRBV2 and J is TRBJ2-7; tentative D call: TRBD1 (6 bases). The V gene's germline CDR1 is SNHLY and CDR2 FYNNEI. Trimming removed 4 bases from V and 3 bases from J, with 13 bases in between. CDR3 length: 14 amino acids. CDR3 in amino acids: CASSGIQGNYEQYF. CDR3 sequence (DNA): TGTGCCAGCAGTGGTATCCAGGGGAACTACGAGCAGTACTTC.

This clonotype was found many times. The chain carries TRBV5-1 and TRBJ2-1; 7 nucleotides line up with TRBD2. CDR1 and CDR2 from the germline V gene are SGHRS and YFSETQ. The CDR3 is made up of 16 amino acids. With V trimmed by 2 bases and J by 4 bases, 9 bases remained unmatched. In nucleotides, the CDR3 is TGCGCCAGCAGCTTTCTGCTAGCGGTTGAATACAATGAGCAGTTCTTC. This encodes CASSFLLAVEYNEQFF. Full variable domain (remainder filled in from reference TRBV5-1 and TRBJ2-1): KAGVTQTPRYLIKTRGQQVTLSCSPISGHRSVSWYQQTPGQGLQFLFEYFSETQRNKGNFPGRFSGRQFSNSRSEMNVSTLELGDSALYLCASSFLLAVEYNEQFFGPGTRLTVL.

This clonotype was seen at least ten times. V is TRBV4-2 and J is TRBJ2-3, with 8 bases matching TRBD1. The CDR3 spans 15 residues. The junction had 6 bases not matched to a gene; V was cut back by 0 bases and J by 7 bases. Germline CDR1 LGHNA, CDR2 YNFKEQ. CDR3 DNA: TGTGCCAGCAGCCAAGATCTCAGGGGGCAATATACGCAGTATTTT. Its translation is CASSQDLRGQYTQYF.

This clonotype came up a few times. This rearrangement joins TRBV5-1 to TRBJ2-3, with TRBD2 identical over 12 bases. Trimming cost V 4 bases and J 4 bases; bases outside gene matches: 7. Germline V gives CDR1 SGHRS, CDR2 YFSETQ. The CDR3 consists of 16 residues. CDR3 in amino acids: CASSLRLAGVSDTQYF. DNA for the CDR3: TGCGCCAGCAGCCTAAGACTAGCGGGAGTGTCAGATACGCAGTATTTT.

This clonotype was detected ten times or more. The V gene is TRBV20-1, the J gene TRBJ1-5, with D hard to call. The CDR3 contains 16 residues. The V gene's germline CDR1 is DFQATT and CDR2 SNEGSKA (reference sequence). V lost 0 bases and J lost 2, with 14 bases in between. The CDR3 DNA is TGCAGTGCTAGAGATCTAAGGGCAGGACGCAATCAGCCCCAGCATTTT. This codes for CSARDLRAGRNQPQHF.